The 29 T cell receptor beta chains below all came from one sample that was sequenced in a study of blood T cell dynamics during melanoma immunotherapy. The sample's time point: pre-treatment baseline. The method was immunoSEQ multiplex PCR; TCRdb's version includes in-frame clones alone and lacks a portion of them. Among over 10,000 clones listed, around 84% were seen once. The sequencing here drew on blood, taken from a patient treated with checkpoint blockade. The receptors here all came from a human donor with melanoma.

The genes are TRBV4-2 and TRBJ1-4; 8 bases line up with TRBD1. Germline V lookup: CDR1 LGHNA, CDR2 YNFKEQ. J lost 8 bases, V lost 0 bases, and 8 bases had no gene match. This CDR3 is 16 amino acids long. The CDR3 DNA sequence: TGTGCCAGCAGCCAAGATGTGCAGGGGGCATACGAAAAACTGTTTTTT. Amino acid sequence: CASSQDVQGAYEKLFF.

The chain recombines TRBV6-6 with TRBJ2-3; either TRBD1 or TRBD2 may fit D (5 bases each). CDR1 MNHNY and CDR2 SVGAGI come from the germline V gene (reference sequence). The CDR3 is 12 residues long. The V and J ends lost 2 bases and 8 bases respectively, with 8 bases between them. CDR3 sequence (DNA): TGTGCCAGCAGTTACAAAGGGACTACGCAGTATTTT. Residues: CASSYKGTTQYF.

The rearrangement joins TRBV23-1 to TRBJ2-1; 8 bases agree with TRBD2. TRBV23-1 is an open reading frame, and its role is uncertain. The junction had 26 bases not matched to a gene; V was cut back by 6 bases and J by 10 bases. The CDR3 extends over 19 amino acids. Written as DNA, the CDR3 is TGCGCCAGCAGCCTCAATACAAACGGACTAGCCGAGTCCTCTTCGGAGCAGTTCTTC. It specifies CASSLNTNGLAESSSEQFF.

The rearrangement uses TRBV9 and TRBJ1-1; D remains ambiguous. This CDR3 comprises 15 residues. Per the germline V gene, CDR1 is SGDLS and CDR2 is YYNGEE. Trimming stripped 1 base from V and 0 bases from J, with 10 bases between. CDR3: CASSVSGGLNTEAFF. The CDR3 DNA follows: TGTGCCAGCAGCGTATCTGGCGGACTGAACACTGAAGCTTTCTTT. Complete variable domain (other parts from reference TRBV9 and TRBJ1-1): DSGVTQTPKHLITATGQRVTLRCSPRSGDLSVYWYQQSLDQGLQFLIQYYNGEERAKGNILERFSAQQFPDLHSELNLSSLELGDSALYFCASSVSGGLNTEAFFGQGTRLTVV.

The V call is TRBV19, the J call TRBJ2-3; tentatively, D is TRBD2 (7 bases). Germline values: CDR1 LNHDA, CDR2 SQIVND (reference sequence). Trimming left V 3 bases short and J 2 bases short, with 12 bases between. The CDR3 covers 15 residues. The CDR3 DNA is TGTGCCAGTAGTATCGCGGGGGCCCTCACAGATACGCAGTATTTT. It is translated as CASSIAGALTDTQYF.

The chain joins TRBV28 to TRBJ1-5; D is ambiguous. The CDR3 spans 11 residues. Trimming shortened V by 4 bases and J by 10 bases, and 8 bases separated the two germline ends. Germline values: CDR1 MDHEN, CDR2 SYDVKM. The CDR3 bases are TGTGCCAGCAGTTCGACCCGACCCCAGCATTTT. Translation: CASSSTRPQHF. Using reference TRBV28 and TRBJ1-5 for the parts outside the CDR3, the full variable domain is DVKVTQSSRYLVKRTGEKVFLECVQDMDHENMFWYRQDPGLGLRLIYFSYDVKMKEKGDIPEGYSVSREKKERFSLILESASTNQTSMYLCASSSTRPQHFGDGTRLSIL.

This clone was observed a few times. This sequence joins TRBV25-1 and TRBJ1-5; unclear D gene. This CDR3 comprises 12 residues. Trimming removed 4 bases at V and 5 bases at J, with 6 bases between. Germline V gives CDR1 MGHDK, CDR2 SYGVNS. This CDR3 is CASSVGHQPQHF. The CDR3 nucleotides are TGTGCCAGCAGTGTGGGCCATCAGCCCCAGCATTTT.

The chain recombines TRBV7-6 with TRBJ2-1; 9 positions agree with TRBD1. Germline assignment: CDR1 SGHVS and CDR2 FNYEAQ. After removal of 2 bases from V and 7 bases from J, the junction contained 9 bases not matched to a gene. The CDR3 is 16 residues long. CDR3 region: CASSLRVPTGGNEQFF. CDR3 nucleotides: TGTGCCAGCAGCTTAAGGGTTCCGACAGGGGGGAATGAGCAGTTCTTC.

The chain combines TRBV6-5 with TRBJ1-1; D unresolved. Germline CDR1 is MNHEY and CDR2 is SVGAGI. V was clipped by 8 bases and J by 0 bases, with 13 bases between them. The CDR3 is made up of 14 amino acids. The CDR3 sequence is CASSLTDMNTEAFF. In DNA form, the CDR3 reads TGTGCCAGCTCATTGACCGACATGAACACTGAAGCTTTCTTT.

The count of this clone is one. CDR3 protein: CASSPGTVSGELFF. The CDR3, as DNA: TGTGCCAGCAGCCCCGGGACAGTGAGCGGGGAGCTGTTTTTT. The rearrangement links TRBV7-3 to TRBJ2-2; 7 bases are shared with TRBD1. Germline V CDR1 and CDR2: SGHTA, FQGTGA. After removal of 5 bases from V and 7 bases from J, the junction contained 7 bases not matched to a gene. The CDR3 totals 14 residues.

This clone was seen only once. This sequence joins TRBV9 and TRBJ2-1, with 7 bases identical to TRBD1. The CDR3 runs 14 residues. The junction had 9 bases not matched to a gene; V was cut back by 4 bases and J by 8 bases. Per germline, CDR1 SGDLS and CDR2 YYNGEE. Here the CDR3 DNA reads TGTGCCAGCAGCTTAGTCATCACAGGGGATGAGCAGTTCTTC. Protein product: CASSLVITGDEQFF. The entire variable domain, with the rest obtained from reference TRBV9 and TRBJ2-1, is as follows: DSGVTQTPKHLITATGQRVTLRCSPRSGDLSVYWYQQSLDQGLQFLIQYYNGEERAKGNILERFSAQQFPDLHSELNLSSLELGDSALYFCASSLVITGDEQFFGPGTRLTVL.

The rearrangement links TRBV7-2 to TRBJ1-2; 10 nucleotides align to TRBD1. CDR3 length: 15 residues. Germline V gene lookup returns CDR1 SGHTA and CDR2 FQGNSA. J lost 5 bases, V lost 1 base, and 4 bases had no gene match. The CDR3 sequence is CASSLGGTGVYGYTF. In DNA, the CDR3 is TGTGCCAGCAGCTTAGGGGGGACAGGGGTTTATGGCTACACCTTC.

This sequence joins TRBV16 and TRBJ1-1, with 7 bases aligning to TRBD1. Germline values: CDR1 KGHSY, CDR2 FQNENV. This CDR3 region has 15 residues. The V gene end was trimmed by 1 base and the J gene end by 3 bases; junction bases not matched to a gene: 5. The CDR3 reads CASSQFQDRYTEAFF. Written as DNA, the CDR3 is TGTGCCAGCAGCCAATTTCAGGACAGGTACACTGAAGCTTTCTTT. Full variable domain (missing parts from reference TRBV16 and TRBJ1-1): GEEVAQTPKHLVRGEGQKAKLYCAPIKGHSYVFWYQQVLKNEFKFLISFQNENVFDETGMPKERFSAKCLPNSPCSLEIQATKLEDSAVYFCASSQFQDRYTEAFFGQGTRLTVV.

The V call is TRBV15, the J call TRBJ1-4; tentative D call: TRBD1 (5 bases). The V gene lost 3 bases and the J gene lost 3 bases, with 5 bases spanning the gap. This CDR3 has 13 residues. Germline V gene sequence: CDR1 LNHNV, CDR2 YYDKDF (reference sequence). Here the CDR3 DNA reads TGTGCCACCAGCAGGGGACCTAATGAAAAACTGTTTTTT. Amino acid sequence: CATSRGPNEKLFF. The whole variable domain, remainder taken from reference TRBV15 and TRBJ1-4, is DAMVIQNPRYQVTQFGKPVTLSCSQTLNHNVMYWYQQKSSQAPKLLFHYYDKDFNNEADTPDNFQSRRPNTSFCFLDIRSPGLGDTAMYLCATSRGPNEKLFFGSGTQLSVL.

The chain has TRBV21-1 and TRBJ1-2. TRBV21-1 is a listed pseudogene. This CDR3 has 14 amino acids. This chain's CDR3 is CASSNWQPPGGYTF. The CDR3 region has the DNA TGTGCCAGCAGCAATTGGCAGCCTCCTGGGGGCTACACCTTC.

This clone was seen a few times. The CDR3 region has the DNA TGTGCCAGCAGCGTCGGGACAGACTATGGCTACACCTTC. Amino acids: CASSVGTDYGYTF. The chain uses TRBV9 and TRBJ1-2, with 7 bases identical to TRBD1. Germline CDR1 is SGDLS and CDR2 is YYNGEE. V lost 2 bases and J lost 3; bases outside the gene matches: 1. The CDR3 has 13 amino acids.

The V gene is TRBV14, the J gene TRBJ1-2; TRBD1 agrees at 9 bases. Trimming removed 4 bases from V and 2 bases from J; junction bases left unmatched: 5. From germline, CDR1 is SGHDN and CDR2 FVKESK. There are 15 residues in the CDR3. CDR3 sequence: CASSRAGTGNYGYTF. CDR3 bases: TGTGCCAGCAGCCGGGCAGGGACAGGGAACTATGGCTACACCTTC.

CDR3 in amino acids: CASSYSRRLNGGELFF. The DNA of the CDR3 is TGTGCCAGCAGTTACTCTAGACGGCTGAATGGCGGGGAGCTGTTTTTT. The rearrangement links TRBV6-5 to TRBJ2-2; D is uncertain. CDR1 and CDR2 from the germline V gene are MNHEY and SVGAGI. CDR3 length: 16 amino acids. V dropped 0 bases and J dropped 7 bases, with 15 bases sitting between them.

This rearrangement joins TRBV27 to TRBJ2-3; D might be TRBD2 (6 bases). Germline loops: CDR1 MNHEY, CDR2 SMNVEV (reference sequence). The CDR3 has 14 residues. V shed 4 bases and J shed 5 bases, with 13 bases lying between them. The CDR3 loop is CASSWRERLDTQYF. CDR3 DNA sequence: TGTGCCAGCAGTTGGCGGGAACGGCTAGATACGCAGTATTTT.

The chain links TRBV5-1 to TRBJ2-2; the D gene is possibly TRBD2 (5 bases). Deletions cut 7 bases from V and 6 bases from J, with 7 bases between. Looked up from germline, CDR1 is SGHRS and CDR2 is YFSETQ. The CDR3 is 11 residues long. CDR3 loop: CASGLSGELFF. The CDR3 DNA reads TGCGCCAGCGGACTCTCCGGGGAGCTGTTTTTT.

The chain is built from TRBV2 and TRBJ2-4; possible D gene TRBD2, 6 bases. The germline gives CDR1 SNHLY, CDR2 FYNNEI. CDR3 length equals 15 residues. V was shortened by 6 bases and J by 9 bases, with 21 bases between the two germline ends. As DNA, the CDR3 is TGTGCCAGCAGACCCCATGAGGGGAGGCAAGGCATTCAGTACTTC. The encoded protein is CASRPHEGRQGIQYF.

The chain combines TRBV7-2 with TRBJ2-1; the D gene is possibly TRBD2 (7 bases). The germline CDR1 and CDR2 sequences are SGHTA and FQGNSA. CDR3 length equals 19 residues. Trimming shortened V by 5 bases and J by 6 bases, and 29 bases separated the two germline ends. In DNA, the CDR3 is TGTGCCAGCAGCCCTTCGGGACTTTGGGGGGGCGCCCCTCGCAATGAGCAGTTCTTC. Encoded protein: CASSPSGLWGGAPRNEQFF.

This clone was observed once. Different DNA sequences within this sample yield the same CDR3. The chain employs TRBV19 and TRBJ2-7; TRBD1 might be the D (6 bases). The CDR3 totals 13 residues. CDR1 is LNHDA, CDR2 SQIVND, per germline (reference sequence). Trimming took off 5 bases at V and 4 bases at J, with 12 bases between the two ends. In nucleotides, the CDR3 is TGTGCCAGTAGTGTCTGGGACATGTACGAGCAGTACTTC. It is translated as CASSVWDMYEQYF.

This clone was found once. The chain joins TRBV27 to TRBJ2-7; D is uncertain. Trimming took 5 bases from V and 4 from J, leaving 24 bases between them. The CDR3 spans 17 residues. Per germline, CDR1 MNHEY and CDR2 SMNVEV (reference sequence). CDR3: CASSPLGPPPGPYEQYF. The CDR3 region has the DNA TGTGCCAGCAGTCCCCTAGGACCGCCCCCTGGCCCTTACGAGCAGTACTTC.

V and J are TRBV9 and TRBJ2-7; a possible D gene is TRBD1 (6 bases). The germline V and J ends were trimmed by 6 bases and 5 bases, with 21 bases remaining between them. The CDR3 runs 15 residues. Germline CDR1 and CDR2: SGDLS and YYNGEE. CDR3 sequence (DNA): TGTGCCAGCACCCCAACTCCTTCTTACAGGGACGAGCAGTACTTC. Translation: CASTPTPSYRDEQYF.

V and J are TRBV28 and TRBJ2-7; 7 bases fit TRBD1. The trim removed 10 bases at V and 1 base at J, leaving 16 bases unmatched. The CDR3 extends over 16 amino acids. CDR1 is MDHEN and CDR2 is SYDVKM in the germline V gene. The DNA of the CDR3 is TGTGCCACCATGACAAACAGGGGCCTCGCTTCCTACGAGCAGTACTTC. Its translation: CATMTNRGLASYEQYF.

The chain is built from TRBV7-2 and TRBJ2-7; 9 nucleotides match TRBD2. The CDR3 covers 16 residues. The germline gives CDR1 SGHTA, CDR2 FQGNSA. J lost 5 bases, V lost 6 bases, and 14 bases had no gene match. As DNA, the CDR3 is TGTGCCAGCAGAGCGGGGGCGGGGGGGCGCCGTCACGAGCAGTACTTC. It codes for CASRAGAGGRRHEQYF.

The chain uses TRBV25-1 and TRBJ2-7, with 7 nucleotides matching TRBD1. CDR1 is MGHDK, CDR2 SYGVNS, per germline. V lost 3 bases to trimming and J lost 5 bases; unmatched junction nucleotides: 10. The CDR3 is 15 residues long. CDR3 sequence reads: CASSDTTGASHEQYF. CDR3 DNA: TGTGCCAGCAGTGATACAACAGGGGCTTCCCACGAGCAGTACTTC.

This sequence joins TRBV7-8 and TRBJ2-5; D is unclear. CDR1 is SGHVS and CDR2 is FQNEAQ in the germline V gene. This CDR3 contains 12 residues. V shed 5 bases and J shed 4 bases, with 8 bases lying between them. CDR3 amino acids: CASSLLGETQYF. The CDR3 coding sequence is TGTGCCAGCAGCCTATTGGGAGAGACCCAGTACTTC.